Detailed here is one T cell receptor beta chain. Its antigen is unknown. No base qualities exist here, and no much larger clone lies one base off it. CDR1 SGHAT and CDR2 FQNNGV were looked up in the germline V gene. A distance of 12 bases separates the germline ends of V and J, which lose 0 bases and 4 bases respectively. The CDR3 holds 15 amino acids from the cysteine to the phenylalanine. Only CDR3 DNA remains: 45 bases, in frame from the first base. The sample is drawn from a study of T cell repertoires in cytomegalovirus infection (dated by TCRdb to the late 2010s). Background for the entire study: The peptide stimulations were aimed at well-studied HLA-B-restricted epitopes as well as recently identified HLA-C-restricted CMV epitopes, whose presentation resists viral immunomodulation. Donor HLA type was relevant to the analysis, as public TCR beta signatures indicated carriage of CMV infection together with the matching HLA type. General findings and caveats noted by the study authors: In both this cohort and an independent roughly 350-donor cohort, the cumulative frequency of public TCR beta family members distinguished carriers of CMV infection plus the relevant HLA type. In the ex vivo response, HLA-C-restricted CMV-specific TCR beta clonotypes were dominant, and in two of eight donors the single most frequent clonotype came from this HLA-C-restricted group.

The sequencer was an Illumina HiSeq 1500. TCRdb trimmed the raw reads at Q25, called clones with MiXCR and kept productive beta chains. All rows with the same CDR3 protein become a single entry with the most common DNA and genes. For this sample there are about half a million distinct CDR3 sequences; 33% appear just once. Roughly 16% of the sample is taken by the ten largest. The intended sense of this specimen's treatment or condition label: in vitro stimulation with specific CMV peptide epitopes to enrich CMV-specific T cells. The source is a human donor in good health (CMV status not recorded). Some clones in this sample may be carry-over from other donors' samples. In this chain, TRBV11-2 is recombined with TRBJ1-2; the D gene lacks a confident call. This specimen consisted of cultured PBMCs, obtained from culture after CMV antigen stimulation. The CDR3: CASSLDLQRVYGYTF. The DNA is as follows: TGTGCCAGCAGCTTAGATCTTCAGAGGGTCTATGGCTACACCTTC.